A single sample is the source of the 32 T cell receptor beta chains below, sequenced in a study of cytomegalovirus exposure and HLA in healthy donors (dated 2017 in TCRdb). The method behind the library was the immunoSEQ multiplex PCR assay. A mixture of 60 forward primers for TCR Vbeta segments and 13 reverse primers for TCR Jbeta segments was used in the multiplex PCR. TCRdb mirrors the immuneACCESS table, restricted to in-frame sequences. Some clones are absent from its copies; in checked studies, under half trace to an unresolved V gene, and the reason for the others is unknown. This sample's table carries some 130,000 clones. The top ten clonotypes cover 1.5% to 2% of the sample. The sequenced sample was PBMCs. These receptor sequences come from a woman aged 40-49 years in good health and CMV-seropositive.

Here the CDR3 DNA reads TGTGCCAGCAGTTTATTCGCCGGGTTCGGGGATCAGCCCCAGCATTTT. This translates into CASSLFAGFGDQPQHF. The rearrangement joins TRBV28 to TRBJ1-5, with D unclear. V shed 1 base and J shed 5 bases, with 15 bases lying between them. From germline, CDR1 is MDHEN and CDR2 SYDVKM. The CDR3 has 16 residues. Complete variable domain (other parts from reference TRBV28 and TRBJ1-5): DVKVTQSSRYLVKRTGEKVFLECVQDMDHENMFWYRQDPGLGLRLIYFSYDVKMKEKGDIPEGYSVSREKKERFSLILESASTNQTSMYLCASSLFAGFGDQPQHFGDGTRLSIL.

The rearrangement links TRBV7-2 to TRBJ2-7; 7 bases line up with TRBD2. The CDR3 runs 14 residues. Per the germline V gene, CDR1 is SGHTA and CDR2 is FQGNSA. Germline trimming cut 8 bases from V and 3 bases from J; bases unmatched to any gene: 10. CDR3 sequence: CASGKAAGLYEQYF. CDR3 DNA sequence: TGTGCCAGCGGAAAGGCAGCGGGACTCTACGAGCAGTACTTC.

The V gene is TRBV30, the J gene TRBJ2-7, with D tentatively TRBD2 (7 bases). The V end was cut by 7 bases, the J end by 6 bases, with 25 bases between. This CDR3 is built from 15 residues. Germline V gene lookup returns CDR1 GTSNPN and CDR2 SVGIG (reference sequence). The CDR3 loop is CAFNPGGKGYSEQYF. The CDR3 coding sequence is TGTGCCTTCAACCCGGGGGGCAAAGGATATTCCGAGCAGTACTTC.

The J gene is TRBJ1-2, the V gene TRBV19, with TRBD1 matching 12 bases. V dropped 0 bases and J dropped 4; count of bases not matched to a gene: 6. In germline, CDR1 is LNHDA, CDR2 SQIVND (reference sequence). The CDR3 totals 17 residues. This CDR3 is CASSIDGGTGGLYGYTF. Written as DNA, the CDR3 is TGTGCCAGTAGTATAGATGGGGGGACAGGGGGCCTCTATGGCTACACCTTC.

The chain has TRBV28 and TRBJ1-2; 7 positions match TRBD1. In germline, CDR1 is MDHEN, CDR2 SYDVKM. This CDR3 has 14 amino acids. Losses at the gene ends were 6 bases for V and 4 bases for J; bases not matched to a gene: 8. The DNA for the CDR3 is TGTGCCAGCAGGGATAGGGGGCTCGGCTATGGCTACACCTTC. Its translation is CASRDRGLGYGYTF.

The J gene is TRBJ2-1, the V gene TRBV7-3; maybe TRBD1 (5 bases). The CDR3 sequence is 13 residues long. The germline V and J ends were trimmed by 5 bases and 6 bases, with 11 bases remaining between them. Germline lookup yields CDR1 SGHTA and CDR2 FQGTGA. As DNA, the CDR3 is TGTGCCAGCAGCCTGGGGCTTGGCAATGAGCAGTTCTTC. It translates to CASSLGLGNEQFF.

The chain carries TRBV6-6 and TRBJ1-4, with TRBD1 identical over 9 bases. Germline-derived CDR1 and CDR2 are MNHNY and SVGAGI (reference sequence). V was clipped by 7 bases and J by 8 bases; unmatched bases: 8. This CDR3 is built from 14 residues. The CDR3 reads CASTQGGQGEKLFF. CDR3 coding DNA: TGTGCCAGCACTCAAGGGGGACAGGGCGAAAAACTGTTTTTT.

The V and J genes are TRBV7-3 and TRBJ2-7; 8 nucleotides agree with TRBD1. The CDR3 contains 14 residues. From germline, CDR1 is SGHTA and CDR2 FQGTGA. V lost 4 bases and J lost 9; bases outside the gene matches: 11. The CDR3 bases are TGTGCCAGCAGCTCTCAAAGGACAGGGTATACGCAGTACTTC. Its translation: CASSSQRTGYTQYF.

The chain employs TRBV27 and TRBJ2-3, with a weak D call TRBD2 (5 bases). The ends were cut back, 1 base at V and 3 bases at J, with 17 bases in the middle. The CDR3 loop spans 17 amino acids. Germline V lookup: CDR1 MNHEY, CDR2 SMNVEV (reference sequence). In nucleotides, the CDR3 is TGTGCCAGCAGTTTATATAGCGACGGTTCGAGGACAGATACGCAGTATTTT. Its translation is CASSLYSDGSRTDTQYF.

The chain carries TRBV5-6 and TRBJ2-5; a weak D match, TRBD1 (6 bases). The J call is uncertain, as TRBJ2-7 better fits the DNA end. The CDR3 has 13 amino acids. Germline CDR1 SGHDT, CDR2 YYEEEE. CDR3 nucleotide sequence: TGTGCCAGCAGCTCCGGGACACCCTACGAGCAGTACTTC. It encodes CASSSGTPYEQYF.

The V gene is TRBV7-2, the J gene TRBJ2-7; TRBD2 matches at 7 bases. CDR1 is SGHTA and CDR2 is FQGNSA in the germline V gene. V dropped 1 base and J dropped 5; count of bases not matched to a gene: 5. This CDR3 region has 14 residues. Here the CDR3 DNA reads TGTGCCAGCAGCTTAGTCGGCGGGAGAGACGAGCAGTACTTC. As protein: CASSLVGGRDEQYF.

Here the CDR3 reads CAISESTSSGANVLTF. In DNA form, the CDR3 reads TGTGCCATCAGTGAGTCGACTAGCTCTGGGGCCAACGTCCTGACTTTC. V usage is TRBV10-3 and J usage is TRBJ2-6; possibly TRBD2 for D (6 bases). The CDR3 covers 16 residues. Germline V CDR1 and CDR2: ENHRY, SYGVKD. V shed 0 bases and J shed 0 bases, with 6 bases lying between them.

The chain has TRBV7-3 and TRBJ2-1, with TRBD1 identical over 7 bases. The CDR3 is 13 residues long. Germline V lookup: CDR1 SGHTA, CDR2 FQGTGA. The V and J ends lost 1 base and 10 bases, in that order; junction bases with no gene match: 4. CDR3 in DNA: TGTGCCAGCAGCTTAAAATGGGGACAGGAGCAGTTCTTC. It codes for CASSLKWGQEQFF.

The CDR3 nucleotides are TGTGCCAGCAGCGGGGGACGGGGCAATCAGCCCCAGCATTTT. This codes for CASSGGRGNQPQHF. V usage is TRBV6-1 and J usage is TRBJ1-5, with D maybe TRBD1 (5 bases). Deletions cut 6 bases from V and 2 bases from J, with 11 bases between. In germline, CDR1 is MNHNS, CDR2 SASEGT. The CDR3 has 14 residues.

The V call is TRBV5-1, the J call TRBJ2-4; D might be TRBD2 (5 bases). Trimming took 0 bases from V and 8 from J, leaving 12 bases between them. This CDR3 has 14 amino acids. Germline V gene data show CDR1 as SGHRS and CDR2 as YFSETQ. For the CDR3, the DNA is TGCGCCAGCAGCTTGGTATCGGGGAGAGACATTCAGTACTTC. Its protein product is CASSLVSGRDIQYF.

The chain carries TRBV6-5 and TRBJ1-1, with D possibly being TRBD1 (5 bases). Germline lookup yields CDR1 MNHEY and CDR2 SVGAGI. V was cut by 5 bases and J by 5 bases, with 12 bases left in between. This CDR3 contains 13 residues. CDR3 DNA: TGTGCCAGCAGTGCGGGCCGGGGGACTGAAGCTTTCTTT. Protein: CASSAGRGTEAFF.

J is TRBJ2-3 and V is TRBV9, with TRBD2 matching 8 bases. The CDR3 length is 15 residues. Germline V gives CDR1 SGDLS, CDR2 YYNGEE. The V and J ends lost 4 bases and 1 base, in that order; junction bases with no gene match: 5. The CDR3 nucleotides are TGTGCCAGCAGCTCTCTCGGGAGGGGCACAGATACGCAGTATTTT. Amino acids: CASSSLGRGTDTQYF.

This sequence joins TRBV9 and TRBJ1-1; no clear D gene. The CDR3 runs 14 residues. CDR1 is SGDLS, CDR2 YYNGEE, per germline. The V end lost 0 bases, the J end lost 1 base, and 7 bases lay between the germline ends. The CDR3 coding sequence is TGTGCCAGCAGCGTAGAACACCGGAACACTGAAGCTTTCTTT. Translated: CASSVEHRNTEAFF.

V is TRBV7-9 and J is TRBJ1-2, with TRBD1 matching over 9 bases. J was trimmed by 3 bases and V by 5 bases; bases with no gene match: 10. This CDR3 spans 16 amino acids. CDR1 SEHNR and CDR2 FQNEAQ come from the germline V gene (reference sequence). The CDR3 is CASSTTITGGDYGYTF. DNA of the CDR3: TGTGCCAGCAGCACGACGATTACAGGGGGCGACTATGGCTACACCTTC.

CDR3 in DNA: TGTGCCAGCAGCGTAGCTGGGACTGGCGGTTCGGAGCAGTTCTTC. As protein: CASSVAGTGGSEQFF. The V and J genes are TRBV9 and TRBJ2-1, with a possible D match to TRBD2 (6 bases). Germline CDR1 and CDR2: SGDLS and YYNGEE. Trimming removed 0 bases from V and 10 bases from J, with 17 bases in between. The CDR3 has 15 amino acids.

The chain is built from TRBV18 and TRBJ2-1; tentatively, D is TRBD2 (6 bases). The ends were cut back, 2 bases at V and 8 bases at J, with 10 bases in the middle. In germline, CDR1 is KGHSH, CDR2 LQKENI. The CDR3 runs 13 residues. The CDR3 region is CASSPTWGDEQFF. CDR3 coding DNA: TGTGCCAGCTCACCAACCTGGGGGGATGAGCAGTTCTTC.

The chain couples TRBV5-1 to TRBJ2-1; D is uncertain. The germline V gene encodes CDR1 SGHRS and CDR2 YFSETQ. The V end lost 0 bases, the J end lost 0 bases, and 7 bases lay between the germline ends. The CDR3 is made up of 15 amino acids. The CDR3 region has the DNA TGCGCCAGCAGCTTGGAAATGAGCTCCTACAATGAGCAGTTCTTC. This gives the protein CASSLEMSSYNEQFF.

J is TRBJ1-2 and V is TRBV5-1, with a tentative D call TRBD1 (6 bases). CDR1 is SGHRS and CDR2 is YFSETQ in the germline V gene. The CDR3 totals 14 residues. V was trimmed by 3 bases and J by 2 bases, leaving 11 bases between them. CDR3 DNA sequence: TGCGCCAGCAGCTCCAACAGGGAAAACTATGGCTACACCTTC. Amino acids: CASSSNRENYGYTF.

The V gene is TRBV10-1, the J gene TRBJ2-4; 10 bases are a match to TRBD1. Germline V gene sequence: CDR1 WNHNN, CDR2 SYGVQD (reference sequence). V lost 9 bases, J lost 6 bases, and 2 bases stayed unmatched. The CDR3 has 12 amino acids. DNA of the CDR3: TGCGCCAGAAGGGACAGGGGAAACATTCAGTACTTC. This translates into CARRDRGNIQYF.

The chain uses TRBV7-9 and TRBJ1-2; D uncertain. The germline gives CDR1 SEHNR, CDR2 FQNEAQ (reference sequence). The CDR3 loop spans 14 amino acids. Trimming shortened V by 3 bases and J by 1 base, and 9 bases separated the two germline ends. Here the CDR3 DNA reads TGTGCCAGCAGCTTGAGACGGGTTAACTATGGCTACACCTTC. Its protein product is CASSLRRVNYGYTF. The variable domain in full, completed from reference TRBV7-9 and TRBJ1-2, reads DTGVSQNPRHKITKRGQNVTFRCDPISEHNRLYWYRQTLGQGPEFLTYFQNEAQLEKSRLLSDRFSAERPKGSFSTLEIQRTEQGDSAMYLCASSLRRVNYGYTFGSGTRLTVV.

This chain connects TRBV2 to TRBJ2-2, with D perhaps matching TRBD2 (5 bases). Germline CDR1 SNHLY, CDR2 FYNNEI. V lost 2 bases and J 0 bases, leaving 10 bases between the germline ends. This CDR3 has 16 residues. CDR3 nucleotides: TGTGCCAGCAGTGAACAGGCGGGCTCGAACACCGGGGAGCTGTTTTTT. It yields the protein CASSEQAGSNTGELFF.

The CDR3, as DNA: TGCGCCAGCAGCCAAGATAGTCCGGGGAGAGGAAACATTCAGTACTTC. As protein: CASSQDSPGRGNIQYF. V usage is TRBV4-3 and J usage is TRBJ2-4; the D gene is possibly TRBD2 (5 bases). The germline V gene has CDR1 LGHNA and CDR2 YSLEER. Trimming removed 0 bases at V and 6 bases at J, with 15 bases between. This CDR3 has 16 amino acids.

The chain has TRBV10-3 and TRBJ1-4; 7 nucleotides agree with TRBD1. This CDR3 region has 16 residues. Germline V CDR1 and CDR2: ENHRY, SYGVKD. With V trimmed by 2 bases and J by 5 bases, 8 bases remained unmatched. CDR3 loop: CAISETGDSPNEKLFF. The CDR3 DNA follows: TGTGCCATCAGTGAGACGGGGGACAGCCCCAATGAAAAACTGTTTTTT.

CDR3 bases: TGTGCCAGCACCTTTTCCTCCTACAATGAGCAGTTCTTC. This sequence encodes CASTFSSYNEQFF. The J gene is TRBJ2-1, the V gene TRBV27; D ambiguous. This CDR3 has 13 amino acids. The germline gives CDR1 MNHEY, CDR2 SMNVEV (reference sequence). V gave up 7 bases and J gave up 0 bases, with 7 bases separating them.

J is TRBJ2-4 and V is TRBV5-6; D perhaps matches TRBD2 (5 bases). CDR1 and CDR2 from the germline V gene are SGHDT and YYEEEE. This CDR3 spans 11 amino acids. V lost 4 bases and J lost 7, with 6 bases in between. CDR3 region: CASSRGNIQYF. DNA for the CDR3: TGTGCCAGCAGCAGAGGGAACATTCAGTACTTC.

The chain has TRBV9 and TRBJ1-2, with 11 bases identical to TRBD1. Germline loops: CDR1 SGDLS, CDR2 YYNGEE. J gave up 8 bases and V 4 bases, and 4 bases lay outside the gene matches. This CDR3 contains 13 residues. Here the CDR3 DNA reads TGTGCCAGCAGCTCAAGGACAGGGGGCGGCTACACCTTC. Translation gives CASSSRTGGGYTF. The full variable domain, completed using reference TRBV9 and TRBJ1-2, is DSGVTQTPKHLITATGQRVTLRCSPRSGDLSVYWYQQSLDQGLQFLIQYYNGEERAKGNILERFSAQQFPDLHSELNLSSLELGDSALYFCASSSRTGGGYTFGSGTRLTVV.

This clone is classed as medium-sized by frequency. V and J are TRBV6-1 and TRBJ2-7; 10 bases are a match to TRBD1. CDR1 and CDR2 (germline): MNHNS, SASEGT. The CDR3 has 15 residues. V dropped 1 base and J dropped 4; count of bases not matched to a gene: 4. The CDR3 bases are TGTGCCAGCAGTGAAGAAGGGACAGGGGCGTACGAGCAGTACTTC. Its protein is CASSEEGTGAYEQYF.